One and the same sample provided the 18 T cell receptor beta chains below, sequenced in a study of T cell responses to AZD1222 COVID-19 vaccine. The method was immunoSEQ multiplex PCR; TCRdb's version includes in-frame clones alone and lacks a portion of them. The table has about 92,000 clones, approximately 90% seen once. This sample comprised peripheral blood, obtained on day 0 of AZD1222 vaccination. The source of these receptors is an adult in good health.

The chain has TRBV30 and TRBJ2-1, with a possible D match to TRBD2 (5 bases). V was shortened by 4 bases and J by 0 bases, with 7 bases between the two germline ends. The germline V gene has CDR1 GTSNPN and CDR2 SVGIG (reference sequence). The CDR3 is made up of 13 amino acids. The CDR3: CAWKRSSYNEQFF. DNA of the CDR3: TGTGCCTGGAAGCGGAGCTCCTACAATGAGCAGTTCTTC.

The rearrangement joins TRBV7-8 to TRBJ1-6; tentatively, D is TRBD1 (6 bases). V was trimmed by 1 base and J by 13 bases, leaving 14 bases between them. CDR3 length equals 14 residues. The germline CDR1 and CDR2 sequences are SGHVS and FQNEAQ. The DNA for the CDR3 is TGTGCCAGCAGCTTAGGCGCTTCCCAGGGGCCCCTCCACTTT. It translates to CASSLGASQGPLHF.

The chain couples TRBV6-6 to TRBJ1-6; 8 nucleotides line up with TRBD1. Germline V gene lookup returns CDR1 MNHNY and CDR2 SVGAGI (reference sequence). This CDR3 is 14 amino acids long. Germline trimming cut 10 bases from V and 7 bases from J; bases unmatched to any gene: 9. The CDR3 nucleotides read TGTGCCATATCCCGGGACAGGAGAAATTCACCCCTCCACTTT. Translation gives CAISRDRRNSPLHF.

The rearrangement joins TRBV5-1 to TRBJ1-1, with D uncertain. CDR3 length equals 12 residues. The V end was cut by 1 base, the J end by 5 bases, with 6 bases between. Per the germline V gene, CDR1 is SGHRS and CDR2 is YFSETQ. The CDR3 region has the DNA TGCGCCAGCAGCTTGCCAGATACTGAAGCTTTCTTT. Its protein is CASSLPDTEAFF.

The genes are TRBV2 and TRBJ2-1, with TRBD2 identical over 14 bases. This CDR3 comprises 16 residues. Trimming at V came to 2 bases and at J to 5 bases, leaving 2 bases not matched to a gene. Germline loops: CDR1 SNHLY, CDR2 FYNNEI. The CDR3, as DNA: TGTGCCAGCAGTGAACCGGGACTAGCGGGAGACAATGAGCAGTTCTTC. It encodes CASSEPGLAGDNEQFF.

V usage is TRBV19 and J usage is TRBJ1-1; 8 bases fit TRBD1. With 5 bases clipped from V and 4 bases from J, the junction kept 9 bases outside the gene matches. This CDR3 is 15 amino acids long. Germline V gene data show CDR1 as LNHDA and CDR2 as SQIVND (reference sequence). The DNA for the CDR3 is TGTGCCAGTAGTTTATTCAGGGGGCGCAGCACTGAAGCTTTCTTT. It is translated as CASSLFRGRSTEAFF. The whole variable domain, filled in from reference TRBV19 and TRBJ1-1, reads DGGITQSPKYLFRKEGQNVTLSCEQNLNHDAMYWYRQDPGQGLRLIYYSQIVNDFQKGDIAEGYSVSREKKESFPLTVTSAQKNPTAFYLCASSLFRGRSTEAFFGQGTRLTVV.

The chain is built from TRBV5-1 and TRBJ2-1, with 10 bases aligning to TRBD2. Trimming at V came to 3 bases and at J to 3 bases, leaving 9 bases not matched to a gene. The V gene's germline CDR1 is SGHRS and CDR2 YFSETQ. The CDR3 consists of 17 residues. CDR3 nucleotide sequence: TGCGCCAGCAGCTACATAGGGCTAGCGGGGGTCTACAATGAGCAGTTCTTC. Translation: CASSYIGLAGVYNEQFF. Based on the CDR3 plus reference TRBV5-1 and TRBJ2-1, the full variable domain is KAGVTQTPRYLIKTRGQQVTLSCSPISGHRSVSWYQQTPGQGLQFLFEYFSETQRNKGNFPGRFSGRQFSNSRSEMNVSTLELGDSALYLCASSYIGLAGVYNEQFFGPGTRLTVL.

This chain links TRBV9 with TRBJ1-1; a weak D match, TRBD1 (5 bases). Between the trimmed V and J ends, which lost 4 bases and 6 bases, there was a span of 13 bases. The CDR3 contains 13 residues. Germline CDR1 SGDLS, CDR2 YYNGEE. DNA for the CDR3: TGTGCCAGCAGCCTTCCGGGACGGCCTGAAGCTTTCTTT. Its protein is CASSLPGRPEAFF.

The V gene is TRBV21-1, the J gene TRBJ1-2; the table assigns TRBD1, which was not confirmed against the DNA. TRBV21-1 is tagged as a pseudogene. This CDR3 has 15 residues. CDR3 in DNA: TGTGCCAGCAGCACAAGCCAGGGGCCCAACTATGGCTACACCTTC. Amino acid sequence: CASSTSQGPNYGYTF.

This chain uses TRBV6-5 with TRBJ2-2; TRBD2 matches at 7 bases. V lost 5 bases and J lost 4; bases outside the gene matches: 4. Looked up from germline, CDR1 is MNHEY and CDR2 is SVGAGI. The CDR3 is 14 amino acids. This CDR3 reads CASSTAGSTGELFF. CDR3 in DNA: TGTGCCAGCAGTACAGCGGGATCCACCGGGGAGCTGTTTTTT.

The CDR3 protein is CAWKVFDGYTF. In nucleotides, the CDR3 is TGTGCCTGGAAAGTTTTTGATGGCTACACCTTC. V and J are TRBV30 and TRBJ1-2, with D uncertain. CDR1 is GTSNPN and CDR2 is SVGIG in the germline V gene (reference sequence). The CDR3 has 11 amino acids. The V end lost 4 bases, the J end lost 6 bases, and 9 bases lay between the germline ends.

The chain has TRBV5-4 and TRBJ2-7; D is unresolved. CDR1 and CDR2 from the germline V gene are SGHNT and YYREEE (reference sequence). With 0 bases removed from V and 6 bases from J, the gap between germline ends came to 10 bases. CDR3 size: 13 residues. CDR3 nucleotide sequence: TGTGCCAGCAGCTTGGATCAGTGGGGCGAGCAGTACTTC. It specifies CASSLDQWGEQYF.

V and J are TRBV5-1 and TRBJ1-1; D is possibly TRBD1 (6 bases). The V and J ends lost 4 bases and 8 bases respectively, with 15 bases between them. This CDR3 has 13 amino acids. Germline assignment: CDR1 SGHRS and CDR2 YFSETQ. The CDR3, as DNA: TGCGCCAGCAGCGGAGGGGGAAGGAGGGAAGCTTTCTTT. It translates to CASSGGGRREAFF.

The chain is built from TRBV11-2 and TRBJ1-1; D gene uncertain. V dropped 2 bases and J dropped 1 base, with 8 bases sitting between them. The CDR3 is 14 residues long. Germline assignment: CDR1 SGHAT and CDR2 FQNNGV. The CDR3 bases are TGTGCCAGCAGCTTACCTCGACAGAACACTGAAGCTTTCTTT. Translating gives CASSLPRQNTEAFF.

This chain joins TRBV19 and TRBJ2-1; 13 positions agree with TRBD2. Germline trimming cut 6 bases from V and 0 bases from J; bases unmatched to any gene: 14. The germline gives CDR1 LNHDA, CDR2 SQIVND (reference sequence). This CDR3 has 20 residues. In DNA form, the CDR3 reads TGTGCCAGTAGGAGGGAAAGACTAGCGGGGGGCGAGAGCTCCTACAATGAGCAGTTCTTC. It specifies CASRRERLAGGESSYNEQFF. Variable domain in full (rest from reference TRBV19 and TRBJ2-1): DGGITQSPKYLFRKEGQNVTLSCEQNLNHDAMYWYRQDPGQGLRLIYYSQIVNDFQKGDIAEGYSVSREKKESFPLTVTSAQKNPTAFYLCASRRERLAGGESSYNEQFFGPGTRLTVL.

The CDR3 DNA reads as TGTGCCAGCAGCTTAGGAAGGACTGAAAAACTGTTTTTT. Translation gives CASSLGRTEKLFF. This rearrangement joins TRBV4-2 to TRBJ1-4; unclear D gene. Germline loops: CDR1 LGHNA, CDR2 YNFKEQ. Trimming left V 5 bases short and J 7 bases short, with 11 bases between. The CDR3 totals 13 residues.

The V call is TRBV7-8, the J call TRBJ1-1, with TRBD1 matching over 7 bases. This CDR3 comprises 17 residues. Germline values: CDR1 SGHVS, CDR2 FQNEAQ. Trimming took 2 bases from V and 2 from J; bases not matched to a gene: 11. DNA of the CDR3: TGTGCCAGCAGCTTAAAGATCGACAGGGAGTTAAACACTGAAGCTTTCTTT. Protein: CASSLKIDRELNTEAFF.

The chain is built from TRBV5-1 and TRBJ2-2, with D unresolved. With 0 bases removed from V and 4 bases from J, the gap between germline ends came to 13 bases. The CDR3 runs 16 residues. Germline CDR1 is SGHRS and CDR2 is YFSETQ. The CDR3 region has the DNA TGCGCCAGCAGCTTGGACGAAGGCAGCCGCACCGGGGAGCTGTTTTTT. It codes for CASSLDEGSRTGELFF.